The 26 T cell receptor beta chains given below trace back to one sample, sequenced in a study of T cells in Graves' hyperthyroidism and ophthalmopathy. The TCR beta CDR3 regions underwent amplification using RNA transcripts as the source. In the first-round RT-PCR of the TCR CDR3, the HTBI primer set was used. MiXCR, applied by TCRdb to the multiplex PCR reads, yields one record per CDR3 protein. Of hundreds of thousands of distinct CDR3 sequences in the sample, roughly 14% are singletons; the top ten hold around 7.3%. Material for sequencing was blood. The receptor source for this set is a woman aged 18-29 years with Graves' hyperthyroidism.

On this clonotype itself: Being one base from a much bigger clone, this may be a read error. The chain uses TRBV12-3 or TRBV12-4 and TRBJ1-4; D might be TRBD1 (6 bases). The CDR3 loop spans 15 amino acids. For the CDR3, the DNA is TGTGCCGGCAGTTTACGCCACAGGGTGGATGAAAAACTGTTTTTT. This codes for CAGSLRHRVDEKLFF.

This clonotype has at least ten counts. This chain connects TRBV7-9 to TRBJ2-5; 7 positions match TRBD1. This CDR3 comprises 15 residues. With V trimmed by 5 bases and J by 4 bases, 10 bases remained unmatched. Germline CDR1 is SEHNR and CDR2 is FQNEAQ (reference sequence). The CDR3 region has the DNA TGTGCCAGCAGCCCCCGGGGCAGGGGGAGAGAGACCCAGTACTTC. It yields the protein CASSPRGRGRETQYF.

This clonotype showed up many times. The chain uses TRBV3-1 and TRBJ1-4; 10 nucleotides align to TRBD1. CDR1 LGHDT and CDR2 YNNKEL come from the germline V gene (reference sequence). The CDR3 runs to 15 residues. V shed 5 bases, J shed 6 bases, and the junction held 6 bases outside the gene matches. In DNA, the CDR3 is TGTGCCAGCAGCTCCCTGACAGGGGGCGATGAAAAACTGTTTTTT. Amino acid sequence: CASSSLTGGDEKLFF.

This clonotype was seen repeatedly, ten times or more. CDR3 in DNA: TGTGCCAGCAGCTTTTCTTCCTCTGGGGCCAACGTCCTGACTTTC. Amino acids: CASSFSSSGANVLTF. The chain employs TRBV11-2 and TRBJ2-6; D remains unclear. Trimming removed 3 bases from V and 0 bases from J, with 6 bases in between. The CDR3 is made up of 15 amino acids. Germline V gives CDR1 SGHAT, CDR2 FQNNGV. Combining the CDR3 with reference TRBV11-2 and TRBJ2-6 gives the whole variable domain EAGVAQSPRYKIIEKRQSVAFWCNPISGHATLYWYQQILGQGPKLLIQFQNNGVVDDSQLPKDRFSAERLKGVDSTLKIQPAKLEDSAVYLCASSFSSSGANVLTFGAGSRLTVL.

Comment on this clonotype: It is unclear where the CDR3 begins or ends on the DNA, so no DNA is shown, and the CDR3 is as TCRdb lists it. This chain links TRBV13 with TRBJ2-3; the tabulated D call, TRBD2, remains unverified against the DNA. Germline CDR1 reads PRHDT; CDR2 reads FYEKMQ (reference sequence). The CDR3 region is 20 residues in length, termini included. Here the CDR3 reads CASSFYICSAGGTGTDTQYF.

This clonotype has ten or more counts. The V call is TRBV24-1, the J call TRBJ2-1; D is possibly TRBD1 (5 bases). CDR1 KGHDR and CDR2 SFDVKD come from the germline V gene. The CDR3 spans 16 residues. The V end lost 5 bases, the J end lost 5 bases, and 18 bases lay between the germline ends. The CDR3 loop is CATSVRGSQAHNEQFF. In DNA form, the CDR3 reads TGTGCCACCAGTGTCCGTGGGTCACAGGCCCACAATGAGCAGTTCTTC.

In this sample, this clonotype turned up many times. The rearrangement uses TRBV3-1 and TRBJ2-1, with D possibly being TRBD1 (5 bases). The germline V gene has CDR1 LGHDT and CDR2 YNNKEL (reference sequence). The CDR3 covers 16 residues. Trimming pared 4 bases from V and 5 bases from J, leaving 18 bases between. The CDR3 protein is CASSPRQAWGNNEQFF. CDR3 bases: TGTGCCAGCAGCCCCCGGCAGGCCTGGGGCAACAATGAGCAGTTCTTC.

This clonotype has a count of ten or more. This chain joins TRBV11-2 and TRBJ1-2, with unresolved D. V was shortened by 1 base and J by 7 bases, with 4 bases between the two germline ends. CDR1 is SGHAT and CDR2 is FQNNGV in the germline V gene. The CDR3 loop spans 11 amino acids. DNA of the CDR3: TGTGCCAGCAGCTTAGTTGTTGGCTACACCTTC. The encoded protein is CASSLVVGYTF.

In its sample, this clonotype was seen a few times. The chain employs TRBV3-1 and TRBJ2-1, with D hard to call. Trimming pared 4 bases from V and 3 bases from J, leaving 13 bases between. The CDR3 is made up of 15 amino acids. The germline CDR1 and CDR2 sequences are LGHDT and YNNKEL (reference sequence). In DNA, the CDR3 is TGTGCCAGCAGCCCCAAGAGGAGTATCTACAATGAGCAGTTCTTC. The encoded protein is CASSPKRSIYNEQFF.

There are many counts of this clonotype. The chain joins TRBV12-3 or TRBV12-4 to TRBJ2-5; 10 nucleotides align to TRBD2. With V trimmed by 6 bases and J by 5 bases, 6 bases remained unmatched. The CDR3 spans 14 residues. The CDR3 bases are TGTGCCAGCAGCGGGAGCGGGAGGGCCGAGACCCAGTACTTC. Residues: CASSGSGRAETQYF.

Many counts were recorded for this clonotype. This sequence joins TRBV12-5 and TRBJ1-5; no clear D gene. The CDR3 sequence is 16 residues long. V was clipped by 0 bases and J by 4 bases, with 13 bases between them. From germline, CDR1 is LGHNT and CDR2 FRNRAP. CDR3 in amino acids: CASGLVRTEGNQPQHF. CDR3 DNA sequence: TGTGCTAGTGGTTTGGTACGGACGGAAGGTAATCAGCCCCAGCATTTT.

This clonotype was recorded many times. The chain is built from TRBV30 and TRBJ2-7, with 7 bases identical to TRBD2. The CDR3 has 12 residues. Germline lookup yields CDR1 GTSNPN and CDR2 SVGIG (reference sequence). After removal of 2 bases from V and 6 bases from J, the junction contained 4 bases not matched to a gene. CDR3 DNA sequence: TGTGCCTGGAGTTCAGGGAGGGGCGAGCAGTACTTC. Amino acid sequence: CAWSSGRGEQYF.

This clonotype has ten or more counts. The chain carries TRBV19 and TRBJ1-1, with 8 bases lining up with TRBD1. The J segment lost 4 bases and the V segment lost 4 bases, leaving 11 bases of the junction unmatched. Germline V gives CDR1 LNHDA, CDR2 SQIVND (reference sequence). CDR3 size: 16 residues. The CDR3 DNA is TGTGCCAGTAGTAGGGGACTCAACAGGGGGGCCACTGAAGCTTTCTTT. This gives the protein CASSRGLNRGATEAFF.

The sample holds many counts of this clonotype. The chain uses TRBV28 and TRBJ1-2, with a tentative D call TRBD1 (6 bases). The ends were cut back, 2 bases at V and 4 bases at J, with 14 bases in the middle. Germline CDR1 is MDHEN and CDR2 is SYDVKM. The CDR3 consists of 15 residues. CDR3 sequence reads: CASSLEVPGAYGYTF. DNA of the CDR3: TGTGCCAGCAGTTTAGAGGTCCCAGGGGCCTATGGCTACACCTTC.

This clonotype was seen more than once but under ten times. CDR3 DNA sequence: TGTGCCAGCAATAGGGCTAATGAAAAACTGTTTTTT. It is translated as CASNRANEKLFF. The rearrangement uses TRBV2 and TRBJ1-4; D ambiguous. Trimming left V 7 bases short and J 3 bases short, with 6 bases between. CDR1 and CDR2 (germline): SNHLY, FYNNEI. The CDR3 has 12 residues.

This clonotype was counted only a few times. This chain uses TRBV5-1 with TRBJ1-1; D is perhaps TRBD1 (5 bases). Trimming stripped 0 bases from V and 2 bases from J, with 11 bases between. CDR3 length equals 15 residues. Germline V lookup: CDR1 SGHRS, CDR2 YFSETQ. CDR3 region: CASSLGSGRNTEAFF. As DNA, the CDR3 is TGCGCCAGCAGCTTGGGGTCAGGGAGAAACACTGAAGCTTTCTTT. Complete variable domain (other parts from reference TRBV5-1 and TRBJ1-1): KAGVTQTPRYLIKTRGQQVTLSCSPISGHRSVSWYQQTPGQGLQFLFEYFSETQRNKGNFPGRFSGRQFSNSRSEMNVSTLELGDSALYLCASSLGSGRNTEAFFGQGTRLTVV.

This clonotype has only a few counts. This chain connects TRBV5-1 to TRBJ2-2; weak D call: TRBD2 (5 bases). The germline V gene encodes CDR1 SGHRS and CDR2 YFSETQ. Trimming took off 7 bases at V and 6 bases at J, with 10 bases between the two ends. CDR3 length: 12 amino acids. The CDR3 DNA is TGCGCCAGCCCTGGGAGTTCCGGGGAGCTGTTTTTT. Translating gives CASPGSSGELFF.

The chain is built from TRBV7-9 and TRBJ2-7; TRBD1 or TRBD2 may be the D gene (5 bases each). Trimming stripped 10 bases from V and 3 bases from J, with 25 bases between. CDR3 length: 16 residues. Germline assignment: CDR1 SEHNR and CDR2 FQNEAQ (reference sequence). The CDR3 coding sequence is TGTGCCACCCTGGTCGTCCGGGACCCCCTCAACTACGAGCAGTACTTC. Amino acids: CATLVVRDPLNYEQYF.

This clonotype was found many times. The V and J genes are TRBV19 and TRBJ2-1, with TRBD1 identical over 7 bases. Losses at the gene ends were 3 bases for V and 6 bases for J; bases not matched to a gene: 5. The V gene's germline CDR1 is LNHDA and CDR2 SQIVND (reference sequence). CDR3 length: 14 residues. The CDR3 spells CASSMTGLFNEQFF. CDR3 coding DNA: TGTGCCAGTAGTATGACAGGGTTGTTCAATGAGCAGTTCTTC.

This clonotype was seen many times. The CDR3 reads CASQTAGSTDTQYF. In DNA, the CDR3 is TGTGCCAGCCAGACAGCTGGGAGCACAGATACGCAGTATTTT. The chain carries TRBV2 and TRBJ2-3, with TRBD1 as a possible D gene (5 bases). CDR1 and CDR2 (germline): SNHLY, FYNNEI. The CDR3 is 14 amino acids. The ends were cut back, 8 bases at V and 0 bases at J, with 12 bases in the middle.

This clonotype was picked up many times. The gene calls are TRBV7-3 and TRBJ2-3; 7 positions agree with TRBD2. This CDR3 spans 16 amino acids. Germline CDR1 reads SGHTA; CDR2 reads FQGTGA. V was clipped by 1 base and J by 5 bases; unmatched bases: 9. CDR3 DNA sequence: TGTGCCAGCAGCTTAAGCGGGGGAGGGCGGGGAGATACGCAGTATTTT. This codes for CASSLSGGGRGDTQYF.

The chain is built from TRBV9 and TRBJ2-5; the D call may be TRBD1 or TRBD2 (7 bases each). V was trimmed by 2 bases and J by 2 bases, leaving 13 bases between them. CDR1 and CDR2 from the germline V gene are SGDLS and YYNGEE. The CDR3 spans 15 residues. CDR3 sequence reads: CASSVPQGGQETQYF. The CDR3 DNA reads as TGTGCCAGCAGCGTGCCTCAGGGGGGGCAAGAGACCCAGTACTTC.

The chain recombines TRBV7-9 with TRBJ2-1; TRBD2 matches at 8 bases. CDR3 length equals 16 residues. With 8 bases clipped from V and 2 bases from J, the junction kept 11 bases outside the gene matches. Germline CDR1 SEHNR, CDR2 FQNEAQ (reference sequence). In DNA, the CDR3 is TGTGCCAGCGGCCCGGGGGGGGCTGGCCCCTACAATGAGCAGTTCTTC. Its translation: CASGPGGAGPYNEQFF.

This clonotype was detected many times. This chain connects TRBV28 to TRBJ1-6; D is ambiguous. Trimming stripped 3 bases from V and 2 bases from J, with 14 bases between. CDR3 length: 17 residues. Germline CDR1 reads MDHEN; CDR2 reads SYDVKM. Here the CDR3 reads CASSFLREGPYNSPLHF. In DNA, the CDR3 is TGTGCCAGCAGTTTCCTGAGAGAGGGCCCCTATAATTCACCCCTCCACTTT.

This chain uses TRBV6-2 or TRBV6-3 with TRBJ2-7; D not certain. With 4 bases removed from V and 3 bases from J, the gap between germline ends came to 13 bases. The CDR3 length is 14 residues. Germline values: CDR1 MNHEY, CDR2 SVGEGT. The CDR3 here is CASSSRPESYEQYF. As DNA, the CDR3 is TGTGCCAGCAGTTCTCGGCCGGAGAGCTACGAGCAGTACTTC.

Concerning this clonotype: A much larger clonotype is one base distant, so this may be a read error. V is TRBV7-9 and J is TRBJ1-6, with D hard to call. CDR1 SEHNR and CDR2 FQNEAQ come from the germline V gene (reference sequence). CDR3 size: 14 residues. The CDR3 DNA is TGTGCCAGAAGCTTAGGAGGGTTCGACTCACCCCTCCACTTT. Protein product: CARSLGGFDSPLHF.